One T cell receptor beta chain is described in this entry. This clonotype has a count of ten or more. Its antigen specificity is not known. Per-nucleotide qualities are absent, and no much larger clonotype sits a single base away. The CDR3 numbers 18 residues from cysteine through phenylalanine. Only CDR3 DNA remains: 54 bases, in frame from the first base. At the junction V is shortened by 4 bases and J by 1 base; bases outside the gene matches: 4. CDR1 and CDR2, per the germline V gene, are MGHRA and YSYEKL. The data originate from a study of T-cell reconstitution after alpha-beta-depleted transplantation in children (dated by TCRdb to about 2016). General notes on the study: T-cell immune reconstitution after TCRalphabeta/CD19-depleted allogeneic hematopoietic cell transplantation in children was quantitatively tracked in the study by means of TCR repertoire profiling. Results and caveats for the whole study, not just this receptor: About two months after transplant, the apparently early recovery of alphabetaT-cell counts reportedly depended on just several hundred clones that had expanded rapidly and came from non-depleted graft cells. Over subsequent months, a decline in hyperexpanded clone frequencies was noted, and after one year, T-cell counts and TCRbeta diversity were mostly ascribed to newly produced T cells. The high TCRbeta diversity at day 60 in some patients was ascribed to recipient T cells and intrathymic progenitors that had survived conditioning.

What the treatment or condition label conveys for this sample: allogeneic hematopoietic cell transplantation with graft depleted of TCRalphabeta T cells and CD19 B cells. Transplant recipients were children who received TCRalphabeta/CD19-depleted allogeneic hematopoietic cell grafts. Libraries came from PCR. These reads were obtained on an Illumina HiSeq 2500. TCR library preparation used molecular barcoding, with unique molecular identifiers applied to normalize quantification of the TCRbeta repertoire. The public reads were reanalyzed by TCRdb: fastp trimming at Q25, MiXCR alignment, in-frame beta chains only. Every CDR3 protein is listed once, alongside the most common genes and DNA of its rows. Here the sample has 90,000 to 150,000 distinct CDR3 sequences; around 23% occur a single time. The top ten clones comprise roughly 10% of the sample.

The receptor's source is a male patient between 2 and 10 years old who had a stem cell transplant for chronic granulomatous disease, so the T cells may come from the graft donor. The rearrangement combines TRBV4-1 with TRBJ2-4, with 16 middle bases fitting TRBD2. The starting material was PBMCs, mostly from graft donor cells, obtained 180 days after TCRalphabeta/CD19-depleted stem cell transplant. The sequenced DNA is TGCGCCAGCAGCCTGGGACTAGCGGGGGGGATGGCCAAAAACATTCAGTACTTC. It translates to CASSLGLAGGMAKNIQYF.